Sequencing of this T cell receptor (beta chain) was carried out in a study of cytomegalovirus exposure and HLA in healthy donors. Regarding donors, all were healthy bone marrow donors. With 60 Vbeta and 13 Jbeta primers, the PCR was carried out. Repertoires were generated with immunoSEQ multiplex PCR, while TCRdb's copy carries only in-frame clones and drops some. The table records 90,000 to 150,000 clones, 73% of them present only once. Germline V gene sequence: CDR1 SQVTM, CDR2 ANQGSEA. The CDR3 length is 14 residues. With V trimmed by 4 bases and J by 3 bases, 2 bases remained unmatched. Overall study results and limits: Upon later analysis, HLA-associated TCR beta chains proved more clonally expanded than other, equally common chains. Accounts indicate the classifier identified cytomegalovirus status with strong specificity and sensitivity. An apparent linkage of common viral pathogens to several of the most significant clusters emerged in a later analysis.

On this clone: What it binds is unknown.

The chain couples TRBV29-1 to TRBJ1-5; 11 nucleotides line up with TRBD1. Sequencing was performed on PBMCs. The receptor was isolated from a woman aged 35 to 49 in good health and CMV-seronegative. CDR3 DNA sequence: TGCAGCGTTGCGGGACAGGGGGACAATCAGCCCCAGCATTTT. Residues: CSVAGQGDNQPQHF.